These 8 T cell receptor beta chains were sequenced from one sample in a study of post-analysis software for immune sequencing data. Study results and limitations: When patients were compared with controls, about five TRBV segments were more frequent, TRBV5-6, TRBV5-1 and TRBV20-1 among them.

Their specific antigens are unknown. The authors incorporated unique molecular identifiers into the TCR beta cDNA libraries. TCRdb fed the PCR reads into MiXCR, producing one record per CDR3 protein. The data hold 750,000 to 950,000 distinct CDR3 sequences, with under 60% observed a single time. The sample consisted of blood. The receptor source for this set is a girl between 5 and 17 years old with multiple sclerosis.

The sample holds a few counts of this clonotype. The chain uses TRBV11-2 and TRBJ2-1; 13 bases align to TRBD2. This CDR3 is 15 amino acids long. In germline, CDR1 is SGHAT, CDR2 FQNNGV. After removal of 5 bases from V and 8 bases from J, the junction contained 6 bases not matched to a gene. The CDR3 coding sequence is TGTGCCAGCAGCCTCACTAGCGGGAGGGGCCATGAGCAGTTCTTC. This gives the protein CASSLTSGRGHEQFF.

This clonotype was observed a few times. The gene calls are TRBV20-1 and TRBJ2-5; no clear D gene. The CDR3 sequence is 12 residues long. Trimming removed 3 bases from V and 3 bases from J, with 8 bases in between. The V gene's germline CDR1 is DFQATT and CDR2 SNEGSKA (reference sequence). CDR3 in DNA: TGCAGTGCTAGTTCTATGGAAGAGACCCAGTACTTC. Protein product: CSASSMEETQYF.

This clonotype was recorded a few times. V is TRBV7-9 and J is TRBJ1-1, with 8 bases aligning to TRBD1. J lost 1 base, V lost 5 bases, and 9 bases had no gene match. The V gene's germline CDR1 is SEHNR and CDR2 FQNEAQ (reference sequence). The CDR3 consists of 16 residues. The CDR3 spells CASSPGTGLPNTEAFF. CDR3 DNA: TGTGCCAGCAGCCCCGGGACAGGACTTCCGAACACTGAAGCTTTCTTT.

The V call is TRBV19, the J call TRBJ2-1, with 10 positions matching TRBD1. After removal of 5 bases from V and 5 bases from J, the junction contained 6 bases not matched to a gene. Germline V lookup: CDR1 LNHDA, CDR2 SQIVND (reference sequence). The CDR3 has 15 residues. In nucleotides, the CDR3 is TGTGCCAGTAGTTCCCCCGGGACAGGGGACAATGAGCAGTTCTTC. This codes for CASSSPGTGDNEQFF.

This clonotype was seen a handful of times. The chain joins TRBV7-6 to TRBJ1-1; 8 nucleotides agree with TRBD1. The CDR3 runs 14 residues. The V and J ends lost 6 bases and 5 bases, in that order; junction bases with no gene match: 8. CDR1 and CDR2 from the germline V gene are SGHVS and FNYEAQ. The DNA of the CDR3 is TGTGCCAGCAGGCCCGGGACAGGCCGTACTGAAGCTTTCTTT. Translated: CASRPGTGRTEAFF.

In DNA form, the CDR3 reads TGCAGTGCTAGAGGCCGAGGGGGCGGGGCTACGGTCCATGAGCAGTTCTTC. This sequence encodes CSARGRGGGATVHEQFF. The chain recombines TRBV20-1 with TRBJ2-1; a possible D gene is TRBD1 (7 bases). CDR3 size: 17 residues. Germline-derived CDR1 and CDR2 are DFQATT and SNEGSKA (reference sequence). V lost 1 base, J lost 8 bases, and 24 bases lay in between.

This chain uses TRBV12-3 or TRBV12-4 with TRBJ2-3; D remains ambiguous. The CDR3 totals 15 residues. V lost 3 bases, J lost 0 bases, and 10 bases lay in between. The CDR3 DNA follows: TGTGCCAGCAGTTTCCGGCGCCTTAGCACAGATACGCAGTATTTT. Translating gives CASSFRRLSTDTQYF.

The chain employs TRBV27 and TRBJ1-2, with D tentatively TRBD1 (6 bases). The germline V gene encodes CDR1 MNHEY and CDR2 SMNVEV (reference sequence). The length of the CDR3 is 15 residues. V lost 3 bases and J 6 bases, leaving 17 bases between the germline ends. CDR3 coding DNA: TGTGCCAGCAGTTTCCGACGTAACAGGGTTGATGGCTACACCTTC. It yields the protein CASSFRRNRVDGYTF.